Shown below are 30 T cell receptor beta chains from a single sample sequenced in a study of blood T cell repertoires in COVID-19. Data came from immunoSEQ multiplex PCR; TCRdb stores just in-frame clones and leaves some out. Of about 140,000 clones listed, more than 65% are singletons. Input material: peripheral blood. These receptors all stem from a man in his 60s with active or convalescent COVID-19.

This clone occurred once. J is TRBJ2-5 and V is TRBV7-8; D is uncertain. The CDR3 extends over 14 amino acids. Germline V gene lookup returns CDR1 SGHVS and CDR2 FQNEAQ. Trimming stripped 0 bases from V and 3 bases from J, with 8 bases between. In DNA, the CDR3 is TGTGCCAGCAGCTTAGCGGCTCCAAAAGAGACCCAGTACTTC. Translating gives CASSLAAPKETQYF.

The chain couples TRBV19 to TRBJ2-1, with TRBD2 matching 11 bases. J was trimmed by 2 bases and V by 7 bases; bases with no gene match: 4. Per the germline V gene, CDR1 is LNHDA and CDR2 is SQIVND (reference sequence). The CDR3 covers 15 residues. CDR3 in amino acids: CASNLLAGAYNEQFF. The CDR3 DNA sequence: TGTGCCAGTAATTTACTAGCGGGGGCCTACAATGAGCAGTTCTTC.

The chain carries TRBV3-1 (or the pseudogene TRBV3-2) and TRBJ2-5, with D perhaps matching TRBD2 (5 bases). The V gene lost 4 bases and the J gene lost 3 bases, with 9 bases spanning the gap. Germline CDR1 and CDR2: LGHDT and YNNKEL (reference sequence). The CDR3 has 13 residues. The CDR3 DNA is TGTGCCAGCAGCCGAGGGCGGAAAGAGACCCAGTACTTC. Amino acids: CASSRGRKETQYF.

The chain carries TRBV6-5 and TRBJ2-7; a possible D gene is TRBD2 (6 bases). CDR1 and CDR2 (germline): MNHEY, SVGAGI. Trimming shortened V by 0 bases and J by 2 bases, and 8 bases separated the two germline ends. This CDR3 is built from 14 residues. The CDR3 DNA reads TGTGCCAGCAGTTACTCGGCGGGGCCCTACGAGCAGTACTTC. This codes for CASSYSAGPYEQYF.

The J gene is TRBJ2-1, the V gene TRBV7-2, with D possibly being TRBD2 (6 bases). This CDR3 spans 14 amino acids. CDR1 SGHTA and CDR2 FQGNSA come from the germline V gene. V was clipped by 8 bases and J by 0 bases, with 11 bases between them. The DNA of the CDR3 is TGTGCCAGCGGGCGGGGTAACTCCTACAATGAGCAGTTCTTC. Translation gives CASGRGNSYNEQFF.

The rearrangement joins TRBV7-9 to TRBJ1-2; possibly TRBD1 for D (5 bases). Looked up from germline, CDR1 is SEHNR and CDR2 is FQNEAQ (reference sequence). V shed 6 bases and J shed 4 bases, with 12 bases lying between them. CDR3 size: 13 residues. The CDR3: CASRSREAYGYTF. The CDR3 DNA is TGTGCCAGCAGGAGCAGGGAAGCCTATGGCTACACCTTC. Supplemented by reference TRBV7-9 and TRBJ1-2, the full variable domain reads DTGVSQNPRHKITKRGQNVTFRCDPISEHNRLYWYRQTLGQGPEFLTYFQNEAQLEKSRLLSDRFSAERPKGSFSTLEIQRTEQGDSAMYLCASRSREAYGYTFGSGTRLTVV.

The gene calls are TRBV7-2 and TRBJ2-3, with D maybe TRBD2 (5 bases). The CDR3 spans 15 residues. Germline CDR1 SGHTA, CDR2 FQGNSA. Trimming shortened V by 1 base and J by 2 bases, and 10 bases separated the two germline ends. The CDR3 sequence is CASSLGLAHTDTQYF. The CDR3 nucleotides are TGTGCCAGCAGCTTAGGGCTAGCTCACACAGATACGCAGTATTTT.

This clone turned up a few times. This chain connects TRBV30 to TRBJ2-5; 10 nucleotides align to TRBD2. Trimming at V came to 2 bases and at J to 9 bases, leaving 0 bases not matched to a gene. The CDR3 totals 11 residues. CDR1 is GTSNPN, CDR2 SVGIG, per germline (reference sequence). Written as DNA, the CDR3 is TGTGCCTGGAGTAGCGGGAGGGCCCAGTACTTC. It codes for CAWSSGRAQYF.

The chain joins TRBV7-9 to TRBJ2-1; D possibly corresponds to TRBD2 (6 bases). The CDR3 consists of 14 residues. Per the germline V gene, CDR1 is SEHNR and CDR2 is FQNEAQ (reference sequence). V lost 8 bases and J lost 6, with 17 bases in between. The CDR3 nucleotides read TGTGCCAGCGGGACTCTCCTTTACGTCAATGAGCAGTTCTTC. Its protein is CASGTLLYVNEQFF.

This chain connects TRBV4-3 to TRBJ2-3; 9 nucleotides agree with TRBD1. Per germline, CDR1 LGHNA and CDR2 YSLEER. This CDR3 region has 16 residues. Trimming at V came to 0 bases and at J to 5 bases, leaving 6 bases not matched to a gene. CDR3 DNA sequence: TGCGCCAGCAGCCAAGATCCGGGACAGGGTATAGATACGCAGTATTTT. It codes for CASSQDPGQGIDTQYF.

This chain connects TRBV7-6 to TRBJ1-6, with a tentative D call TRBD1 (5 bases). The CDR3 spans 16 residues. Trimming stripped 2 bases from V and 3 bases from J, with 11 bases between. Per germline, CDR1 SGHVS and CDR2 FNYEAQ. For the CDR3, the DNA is TGTGCCAGCAGCTTAACAACGGGGGGCTATAATTCACCCCTCCACTTT. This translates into CASSLTTGGYNSPLHF.

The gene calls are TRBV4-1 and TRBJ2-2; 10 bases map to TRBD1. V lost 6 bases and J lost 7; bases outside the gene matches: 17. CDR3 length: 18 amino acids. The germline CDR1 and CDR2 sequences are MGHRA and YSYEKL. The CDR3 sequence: CASSKPSRGQGWSGELFF. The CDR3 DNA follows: TGCGCCAGCAGTAAGCCGTCCAGGGGACAGGGGTGGAGCGGGGAGCTGTTTTTT.

This chain's CDR3 is CASSIGQSQETQYF. Written as DNA, the CDR3 is TGTGCCAGTAGTATAGGACAGAGCCAAGAGACCCAGTACTTC. This chain connects TRBV19 to TRBJ2-5; D may be TRBD1 (5 bases). In germline, CDR1 is LNHDA, CDR2 SQIVND (reference sequence). There are 14 residues in the CDR3. Trimming left V 1 base short and J 1 base short, with 7 bases between.

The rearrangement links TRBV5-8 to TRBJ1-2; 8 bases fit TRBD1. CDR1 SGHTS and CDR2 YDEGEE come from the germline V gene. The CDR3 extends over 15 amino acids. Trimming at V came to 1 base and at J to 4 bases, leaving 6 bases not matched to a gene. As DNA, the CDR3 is TGTGCCAGCAGCTTGCGGACAGGGACGTCCTATGGCTACACCTTC. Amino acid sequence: CASSLRTGTSYGYTF.

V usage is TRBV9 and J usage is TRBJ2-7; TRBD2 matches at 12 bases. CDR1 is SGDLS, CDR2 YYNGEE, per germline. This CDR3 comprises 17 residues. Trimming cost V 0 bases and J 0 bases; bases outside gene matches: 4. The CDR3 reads CASSVGTSGAVSYEQYF. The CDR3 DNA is TGTGCCAGCAGCGTAGGGACTAGCGGGGCCGTCTCCTACGAGCAGTACTTC.

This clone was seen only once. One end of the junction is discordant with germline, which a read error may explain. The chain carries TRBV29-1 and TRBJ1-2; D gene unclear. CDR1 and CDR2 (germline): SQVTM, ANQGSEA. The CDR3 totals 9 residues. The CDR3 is CSVVLEGSF. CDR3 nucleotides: TGCAGCGTTGTTTTGGAGGGTTCGTTC.

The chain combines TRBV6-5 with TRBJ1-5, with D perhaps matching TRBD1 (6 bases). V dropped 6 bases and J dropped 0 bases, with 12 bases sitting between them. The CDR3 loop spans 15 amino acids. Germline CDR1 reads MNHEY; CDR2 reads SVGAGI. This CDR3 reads CASRTGTLSNQPQHF. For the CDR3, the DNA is TGTGCCAGCAGGACCGGGACACTTAGCAATCAGCCCCAGCATTTT.

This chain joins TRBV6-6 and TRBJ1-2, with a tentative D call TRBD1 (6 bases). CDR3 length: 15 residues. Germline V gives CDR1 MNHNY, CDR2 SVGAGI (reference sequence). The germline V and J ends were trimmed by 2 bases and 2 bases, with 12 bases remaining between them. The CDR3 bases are TGTGCCAGCAGTTACCAGACAGGTTCGAACTATGGCTACACCTTC. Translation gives CASSYQTGSNYGYTF.

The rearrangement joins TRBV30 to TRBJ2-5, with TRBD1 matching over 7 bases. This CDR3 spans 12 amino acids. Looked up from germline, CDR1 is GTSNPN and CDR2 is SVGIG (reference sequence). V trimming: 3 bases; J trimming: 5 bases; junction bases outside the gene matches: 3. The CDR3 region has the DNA TGTGCCTGGAGGACAGGGAAGGAGACCCAGTACTTC. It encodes CAWRTGKETQYF.

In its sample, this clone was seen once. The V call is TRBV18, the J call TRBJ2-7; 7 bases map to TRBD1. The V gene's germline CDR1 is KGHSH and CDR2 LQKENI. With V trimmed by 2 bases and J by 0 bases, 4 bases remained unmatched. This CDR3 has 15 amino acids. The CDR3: CASSPNRGGSYEQYV. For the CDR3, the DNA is TGTGCCAGCTCACCAAACAGGGGTGGCTCCTACGAGCAGTACGTC.

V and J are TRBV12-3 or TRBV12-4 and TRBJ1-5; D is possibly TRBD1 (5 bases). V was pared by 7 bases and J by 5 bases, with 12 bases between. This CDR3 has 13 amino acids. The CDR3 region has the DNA TGTGCCAGCATGGGGGAGGGCTATCAGCCCCAGCATTTT. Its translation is CASMGEGYQPQHF.

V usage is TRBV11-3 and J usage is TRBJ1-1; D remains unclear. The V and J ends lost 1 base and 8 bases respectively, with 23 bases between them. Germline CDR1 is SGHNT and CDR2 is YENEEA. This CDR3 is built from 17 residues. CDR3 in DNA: TGTGCCAGCAGCTTAGGCCTCGGACTACCAGCTTCATGGGAAGCTTTCTTT. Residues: CASSLGLGLPASWEAFF.

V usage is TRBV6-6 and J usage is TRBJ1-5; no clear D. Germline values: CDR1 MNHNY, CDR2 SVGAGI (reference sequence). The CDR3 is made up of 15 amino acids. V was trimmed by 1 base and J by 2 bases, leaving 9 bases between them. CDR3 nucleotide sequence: TGTGCCAGCAGTTACTGGCCGGAGGGCAATCAGCCCCAGCATTTT. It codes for CASSYWPEGNQPQHF.

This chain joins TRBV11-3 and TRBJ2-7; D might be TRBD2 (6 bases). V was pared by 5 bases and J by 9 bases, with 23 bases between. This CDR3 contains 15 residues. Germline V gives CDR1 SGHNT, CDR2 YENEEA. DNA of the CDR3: TGTGCCAGCAGCCCAGCCGGGGACTCCCAAAGGGTGCAGTACGTC. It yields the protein CASSPAGDSQRVQYV.

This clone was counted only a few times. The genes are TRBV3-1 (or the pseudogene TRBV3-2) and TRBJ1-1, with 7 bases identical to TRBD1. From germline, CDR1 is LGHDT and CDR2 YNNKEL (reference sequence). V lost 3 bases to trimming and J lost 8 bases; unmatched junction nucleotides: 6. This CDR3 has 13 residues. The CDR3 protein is CASSQRQGLEAFF. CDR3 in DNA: TGTGCCAGCAGCCAGAGACAGGGTCTGGAAGCTTTCTTT.

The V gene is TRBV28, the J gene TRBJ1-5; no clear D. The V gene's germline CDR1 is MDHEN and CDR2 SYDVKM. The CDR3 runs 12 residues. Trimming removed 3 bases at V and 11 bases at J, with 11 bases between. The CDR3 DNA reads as TGTGCCAGCAGTTTGTCCCGGGTGTCCCAGCATTTT. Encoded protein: CASSLSRVSQHF.

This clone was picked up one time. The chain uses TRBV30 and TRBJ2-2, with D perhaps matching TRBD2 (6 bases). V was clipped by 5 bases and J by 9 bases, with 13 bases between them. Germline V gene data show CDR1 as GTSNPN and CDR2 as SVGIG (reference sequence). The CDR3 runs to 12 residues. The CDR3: CAWGTGVRELFF. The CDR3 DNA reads TGTGCCTGGGGCACGGGGGTCAGGGAGCTGTTTTTT.

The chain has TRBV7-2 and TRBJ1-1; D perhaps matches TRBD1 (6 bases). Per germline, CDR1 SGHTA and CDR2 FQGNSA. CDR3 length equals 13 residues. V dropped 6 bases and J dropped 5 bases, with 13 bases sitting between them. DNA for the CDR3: TGTGCCAGCAGTTCAGAGGGGGTTACTGAAGCTTTCTTT. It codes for CASSSEGVTEAFF.

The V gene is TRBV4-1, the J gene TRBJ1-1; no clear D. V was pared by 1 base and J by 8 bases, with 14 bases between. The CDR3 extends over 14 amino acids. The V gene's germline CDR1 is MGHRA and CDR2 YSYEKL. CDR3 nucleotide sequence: TGCGCCAGCAGCCAAGCTCCGGGGTCCTCCGAAGCTTTCTTT. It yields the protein CASSQAPGSSEAFF.

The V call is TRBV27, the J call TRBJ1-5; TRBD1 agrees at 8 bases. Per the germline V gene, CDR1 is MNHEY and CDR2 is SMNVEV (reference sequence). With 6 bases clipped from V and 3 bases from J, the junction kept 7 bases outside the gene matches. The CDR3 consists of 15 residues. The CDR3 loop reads CASSAQGGHNQPQHF. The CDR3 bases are TGTGCCAGCAGCGCACAGGGGGGCCACAATCAGCCCCAGCATTTT.